This T cell receptor (beta chain) was identified during a study of cytomegalovirus exposure and HLA in healthy donors. Study-level information: Falling in the Caucasian-associated ancestry cluster were 65% to 90% of 350 to 400 genotyped donors.

60 Vbeta and 13 Jbeta primers were used in PCR. Sequenced by immunoSEQ multiplex PCR; TCRdb stores in-frame clones only, minus some. The table includes more than 110,000 clones, approximately 80% detected once. Germline CDR1 is MNHEY and CDR2 is SVGAGI. Trimming took 4 bases from V and 5 from J; bases not matched to a gene: 7. The CDR3 runs to 15 residues. The rearrangement links TRBV6-5 to TRBJ1-5, with TRBD1 identical over 8 bases. The TCR was taken from a man younger than 45 in good health and CMV-seropositive. Sequences were obtained from PBMCs. The CDR3 protein is CASSSGTGGYQPQHF. The CDR3 DNA sequence: TGTGCCAGCAGTTCAGGGACAGGCGGGTATCAGCCCCAGCATTTT.